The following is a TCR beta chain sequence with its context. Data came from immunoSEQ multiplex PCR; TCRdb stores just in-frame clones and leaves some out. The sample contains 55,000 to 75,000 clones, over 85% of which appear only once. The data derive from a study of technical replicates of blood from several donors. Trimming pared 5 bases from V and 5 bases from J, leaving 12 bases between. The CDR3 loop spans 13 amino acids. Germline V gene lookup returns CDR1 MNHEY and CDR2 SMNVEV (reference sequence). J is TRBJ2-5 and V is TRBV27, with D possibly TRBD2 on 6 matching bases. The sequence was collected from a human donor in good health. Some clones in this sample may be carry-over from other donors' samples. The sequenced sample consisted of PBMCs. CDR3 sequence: CASSPGGWETQYF. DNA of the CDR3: TGTGCCAGCAGTCCCGGGGGATGGGAGACCCAGTACTTC.